Each of the 10 T cell receptor beta chains below was sequenced from the same sample in a study of T cell responses to AZD1222 COVID-19 vaccine. Sequencing used immunoSEQ multiplex PCR; TCRdb keeps in-frame clones, though not all of them. The sample gives approximately 160,000 clones, about 92% of which show up once; over 0.7% is in the top ten. The source was peripheral blood, collected on day 0 of AZD1222 vaccination. These receptors were collected from an adult in good health.

The chain is built from TRBV5-8 and TRBJ1-1, with 11 nucleotides matching TRBD1. The V gene's germline CDR1 is SGHTS and CDR2 YDEGEE. The V and J ends lost 3 bases and 1 base, in that order; junction bases with no gene match: 5. The CDR3 is made up of 16 amino acids. The CDR3, as DNA: TGTGCCAGCAGCTGGAGGACAGGGGGCCCGAACACTGAAGCTTTCTTT. It is translated as CASSWRTGGPNTEAFF.

The chain recombines TRBV5-4 with TRBJ2-3, with D maybe TRBD2 (5 bases). Germline CDR1 reads SGHNT; CDR2 reads YYREEE (reference sequence). V was clipped by 4 bases and J by 2 bases, with 8 bases between them. CDR3 length: 13 residues. The DNA of the CDR3 is TGTGCCAGCAGCAGGGAGCCCACAGATACGCAGTATTTT. Its translation is CASSREPTDTQYF. Combining the CDR3 with reference TRBV5-4 and TRBJ2-3 gives the whole variable domain ETGVTQSPTHLIKTRGQQVTLRCSSQSGHNTVSWYQQALGQGPQFIFQYYREEENGRGNFPPRFSGLQFPNYSSELNVNALELDDSALYLCASSREPTDTQYFGPGTRLTVL.

J is TRBJ2-3 and V is TRBV29-1; D not resolved. CDR3 length: 11 residues. CDR1 is SQVTM and CDR2 is ANQGSEA in the germline V gene. V was trimmed by 2 bases and J by 6 bases, leaving 6 bases between them. The chain's CDR3 is CSVERADTQYF. As DNA, the CDR3 is TGCAGCGTTGAACGCGCGGATACGCAGTATTTT.

The chain is built from TRBV5-7 and TRBJ2-3; D call uncertain. TRBV5-7 falls under the ORF class, with uncertain function. This CDR3 contains 15 residues. V was cut by 2 bases and J by 5 bases, with 15 bases left in between. The CDR3 region is CASSLNNPLGDTQYF. In nucleotides, the CDR3 is TGTGCCAGCAGCTTAAATAACCCCCTTGGAGATACGCAGTATTTT.

This chain uses TRBV18 with TRBJ1-2, with 8 bases fitting TRBD1. Germline V CDR1 and CDR2: KGHSH, LQKENI. CDR3 length: 17 amino acids. The V gene end was trimmed by 2 bases and the J gene end by 0 bases; junction bases not matched to a gene: 8. The CDR3 loop is CASSPGVSTGANYGYTF. The CDR3 nucleotides read TGTGCCAGCTCACCAGGGGTGTCGACAGGGGCTAACTATGGCTACACCTTC.

This chain links TRBV9 with TRBJ1-1; D unclear. The CDR3 runs to 13 residues. Trimming removed 1 base from V and 1 base from J, with 5 bases in between. Germline-derived CDR1 and CDR2 are SGDLS and YYNGEE. CDR3 sequence: CASSVSQNTEAFF. The CDR3 DNA reads TGTGCCAGCAGCGTAAGTCAGAACACTGAAGCTTTCTTT.

This chain uses TRBV28 with TRBJ2-3; 9 nucleotides agree with TRBD2. CDR1 and CDR2 (germline): MDHEN, SYDVKM. CDR3 size: 14 residues. The V gene end was trimmed by 10 bases and the J gene end by 0 bases; junction bases not matched to a gene: 5. CDR3 amino acids: CATGRGGSTDTQYF. The CDR3 nucleotides read TGTGCCACTGGGCGGGGGGGTAGCACAGATACGCAGTATTTT. The full variable domain, completed using reference TRBV28 and TRBJ2-3, is DVKVTQSSRYLVKRTGEKVFLECVQDMDHENMFWYRQDPGLGLRLIYFSYDVKMKEKGDIPEGYSVSREKKERFSLILESASTNQTSMYLCATGRGGSTDTQYFGPGTRLTVL.

The chain carries TRBV3-1 (or the pseudogene TRBV3-2) and TRBJ1-1, with 7 bases identical to TRBD1. J was trimmed by 1 base and V by 1 base; bases with no gene match: 3. CDR1 LGHDT and CDR2 YNNKEL come from the germline V gene (reference sequence). The CDR3 totals 15 residues. CDR3 residues: CASSQAGQPNTEAFF. CDR3 nucleotides: TGTGCCAGCAGCCAAGCGGGACAGCCGAACACTGAAGCTTTCTTT.

The chain links TRBV5-1 to TRBJ2-3; a weak D match, TRBD2 (7 bases). The CDR3 runs to 16 residues. Between the trimmed V and J ends, which lost 2 bases and 0 bases, there was a span of 13 bases. Germline CDR1 is SGHRS and CDR2 is YFSETQ. This chain's CDR3 is CASSLLGGLSTDTQYF. The CDR3 DNA is TGCGCCAGCAGCTTATTAGGGGGACTAAGCACAGATACGCAGTATTTT.

The rearrangement uses TRBV7-2 and TRBJ1-3, with 7 positions matching TRBD1. The trim removed 0 bases at V and 2 bases at J, leaving 19 bases unmatched. The CDR3 spans 21 residues. Germline V gene data show CDR1 as SGHTA and CDR2 as FQGNSA. CDR3 in DNA: TGTGCCAGCAGCTTAGCTTTCAGGGGGACAGCTGGACCCTGGGCTGGAAACACCATATATTTT. Amino acids: CASSLAFRGTAGPWAGNTIYF.